The TCR beta chain under discussion was sequenced for a study of T cell repertoires in cytomegalovirus infection. Turning to the study itself: The public TCR beta signatures pointed to both CMV infection and matching HLA type.

The CDR3 length is 15 residues. With V trimmed by 5 bases and J by 0 bases, 6 bases remained unmatched. Germline loops: CDR1 MDHEN, CDR2 SYDVKM. TCRdb analysed the reads with MiXCR anew, one entry per CDR3 protein. The repertoire has approximately 340,000 distinct CDR3 sequences, 29% of them found once; the top ten carry about 19%. Of note for this clonotype: The antigen is undetermined.

The specimen comprised cultured PBMCs, sampled from culture after CMV antigen stimulation. This sequence originates from a human donor in good health (CMV status not recorded). Some clones in this sample may be carry-over from other donors' samples. The chain combines TRBV28 with TRBJ1-2, with 7 bases matching TRBD1. CDR3 loop: CASSVQGTANYGYTF. CDR3 sequence (DNA): TGTGCCAGCAGTGTGCAGGGGACAGCTAACTATGGCTACACCTTC.